These 7 T cell receptor beta chains were all obtained from the same sample, sequenced in a study of blood T cell repertoires in COVID-19. TCRdb's copy holds only in-frame clones and misses some; the assay was immunoSEQ multiplex PCR. The sample records 130,000 to 150,000 clones, 70% to 90% being singletons. Sequences were obtained from peripheral blood. The receptors derive from a woman in her sixties or seventies with COVID-19, enrolled during active disease.

The genes are TRBV15 and TRBJ1-1; the D is unclear. The CDR3 covers 12 residues. The germline gives CDR1 LNHNV, CDR2 YYDKDF (reference sequence). The V end lost 3 bases, the J end lost 5 bases, and 7 bases lay between the germline ends. CDR3 region: CATSRRGTEAFF. CDR3 DNA sequence: TGTGCCACCAGCAGGAGAGGAACTGAAGCTTTCTTT.

The chain has TRBV3-1 (or the pseudogene TRBV3-2) and TRBJ2-7, with TRBD1 matching over 7 bases. This CDR3 is 14 amino acids long. Per the germline V gene, CDR1 is LGHDT and CDR2 is YNNKEL (reference sequence). V was clipped by 4 bases and J by 2 bases; unmatched bases: 5. CDR3 loop: CASSPRQGAYEQYF. The CDR3 DNA sequence: TGTGCCAGCAGCCCCAGACAGGGAGCCTACGAGCAGTACTTC.

The genes are TRBV5-4 and TRBJ2-2; 14 bases are shared with TRBD2. Per the germline V gene, CDR1 is SGHNT and CDR2 is YYREEE (reference sequence). V gave up 4 bases and J gave up 4 bases; unmatched junction bases: 6. CDR3 length equals 17 residues. The CDR3 DNA reads as TGTGCCAGCAGCCTGGGACTAGCGGGGGATTCCACCGGGGAGCTGTTTTTT. It specifies CASSLGLAGDSTGELFF. Filled out from reference TRBV5-4 and TRBJ2-2, the complete variable domain reads ETGVTQSPTHLIKTRGQQVTLRCSSQSGHNTVSWYQQALGQGPQFIFQYYREEENGRGNFPPRFSGLQFPNYSSELNVNALELDDSALYLCASSLGLAGDSTGELFFGEGSRLTVL.

This chain uses TRBV27 with TRBJ2-3; D possibly corresponds to TRBD1 (5 bases). The CDR3 totals 16 residues. Trimming removed 6 bases from V and 4 bases from J, with 20 bases in between. Per germline, CDR1 MNHEY and CDR2 SMNVEV (reference sequence). The CDR3 DNA follows: TGTGCCAGCAGCACCACGGCAGGGCCCGGCCCAGATACGCAGTATTTT. This codes for CASSTTAGPGPDTQYF.

The V gene is TRBV19, the J gene TRBJ1-3; D is undetermined. Germline V gene lookup returns CDR1 LNHDA and CDR2 SQIVND (reference sequence). Between the trimmed V and J ends, which lost 3 bases and 0 bases, there was a span of 9 bases. The CDR3 runs 15 residues. CDR3: CASSIFVFSGNTIYF. CDR3 in DNA: TGTGCCAGTAGTATTTTTGTCTTCTCTGGAAACACCATATATTTT.

The CDR3 loop reads CASSLRQGVNSPLHF. CDR3 sequence (DNA): TGTGCCAGCAGCTTGAGACAAGGGGTTAATTCACCCCTCCACTTT. J is TRBJ1-6 and V is TRBV5-4; D may be TRBD1 (5 bases). Germline V gene lookup returns CDR1 SGHNT and CDR2 YYREEE (reference sequence). The CDR3 is 15 amino acids. Between the trimmed V and J ends, which lost 1 base and 6 bases, there was a span of 11 bases.

This chain joins TRBV19 and TRBJ2-4; D possibly corresponds to TRBD2 (5 bases). CDR1 LNHDA and CDR2 SQIVND come from the germline V gene (reference sequence). Trimming shortened V by 0 bases and J by 2 bases, and 8 bases separated the two germline ends. The CDR3 contains 15 residues. The CDR3 sequence: CASSIDPGTKNIQYF. The CDR3 DNA reads as TGTGCCAGTAGTATAGATCCGGGAACCAAAAACATTCAGTACTTC.